This T cell receptor beta chain was recovered during a study of T cell responses to AZD1222 COVID-19 vaccine. Study conclusions and caveats: Repertoire sampling happened only post peak T cell response. Baseline serology detected seropositivity in only a handful of AZD1222 recipients.

Germline-derived CDR1 and CDR2 are KGHDR and SFDVKD. V dropped 2 bases and J dropped 2 bases, with 4 bases sitting between them. This CDR3 has 13 amino acids. Only a few counts were recorded for this clone. The antigen is not known. Data came from immunoSEQ multiplex PCR; TCRdb stores just in-frame clones and leaves some out. Of some 97,000 clones listed, 85% to 95% were seen once; the top ten hold roughly 1.8%. Material: peripheral blood, obtained on day 0 of AZD1222 vaccination. V usage is TRBV24-1 and J usage is TRBJ2-3; D unresolved. This clonotype originated in an adult in good health. CDR3 sequence: CATSDWNTDTQYF. The DNA for the CDR3 is TGTGCCACCAGTGATTGGAACACAGATACGCAGTATTTT.